Presented here are 31 T cell receptor beta chains from one specimen sequenced in a study of CD8 T cells in Susac syndrome. About 0.5 to 1 ug RNA was reverse transcribed with random hexamers. TCRdb re-derived calls from the immunoSEQ multiplex PCR reads in MiXCR, one entry per CDR3 protein. The sample has 200,000 or so distinct CDR3 sequences; about 95% are singletons. The source material was CD4+ T cells from PBMCs. Receptors originate from a human donor with multiple sclerosis.

V usage is TRBV4-1 and J usage is TRBJ1-2; no firm D call. Germline loops: CDR1 MGHRA, CDR2 YSYEKL. This CDR3 spans 15 amino acids. V gave up 2 bases and J gave up 3 bases, with 13 bases separating them. The CDR3 loop is CASSQPTSGDYGYTF. DNA of the CDR3: TGCGCCAGCAGCCAACCGACCTCCGGGGACTATGGCTACACCTTC.

The CDR3 reads CASSWATTEKLFF. As DNA, the CDR3 is TGTGCCAGCAGTTGGGCGACTACAGAAAAACTGTTTTTT. The chain is built from TRBV11-2 and TRBJ1-4; D is unclear. Trimming removed 6 bases at V and 8 bases at J, with 13 bases between. The CDR3 consists of 13 residues. Germline CDR1 SGHAT, CDR2 FQNNGV.

This chain connects TRBV7-9 to TRBJ2-7, with D tentatively TRBD1 (6 bases). Germline V gene lookup returns CDR1 SEHNR and CDR2 FQNEAQ (reference sequence). The ends were cut back, 4 bases at V and 7 bases at J, with 11 bases in the middle. The CDR3 loop spans 12 amino acids. CDR3 protein: CASSSDQGEQYF. In DNA, the CDR3 is TGTGCCAGCAGCTCCGACCAGGGGGAGCAGTACTTC.

This clonotype was seen only once. The chain joins TRBV18 to TRBJ2-4; no clear D. Trimming stripped 3 bases from V and 1 base from J, with 7 bases between. The CDR3 is made up of 14 amino acids. CDR1 KGHSH and CDR2 LQKENI come from the germline V gene. DNA for the CDR3: TGTGCCAGCTCACCCGAGAGGGCCAAAAACATTCAGTACTTC. This codes for CASSPERAKNIQYF.

V gene TRBV4-1 combines with J gene TRBJ1-2; D is possibly TRBD1 (6 bases). Between the trimmed V and J ends, which lost 2 bases and 6 bases, there was a span of 16 bases. Germline CDR1 reads MGHRA; CDR2 reads YSYEKL. The CDR3 extends over 15 amino acids. The CDR3 loop is CASSQSVGRGHGYTF. The CDR3 bases are TGCGCCAGCAGCCAATCGGTCGGCAGGGGCCATGGCTACACCTTC.

This clonotype showed up just a few times. The junction does not match germline at one end; this may be a read error. CDR3 nucleotides: TGTGCTAGTGGTTTGACGGTACTTCACTTC. Translating gives CASGLTVLHF. The V call is TRBV12-5, the J call TRBJ2-5; D remains ambiguous. CDR1 LGHNT and CDR2 FRNRAP come from the germline V gene. The CDR3 runs to 10 residues.

The J gene is TRBJ2-3, the V gene TRBV6-5; D might be TRBD2 (5 bases). V lost 6 bases and J lost 4, with 5 bases in between. Germline V lookup: CDR1 MNHEY, CDR2 SVGAGI. The CDR3 loop spans 11 amino acids. CDR3 sequence reads: CASRLADTQYF. DNA of the CDR3: TGTGCCAGCAGACTAGCAGATACGCAGTATTTT.

CDR3 coding DNA: TGCAGTGCTAGGCGGGAGGGCTATGGCTACACCTTC. Protein sequence: CSARREGYGYTF. The chain links TRBV20-1 to TRBJ1-2; D not certain. V shed 3 bases and J shed 4 bases, with 9 bases lying between them. Germline V gene sequence: CDR1 DFQATT, CDR2 SNEGSKA (reference sequence). This CDR3 is built from 12 residues.

The chain carries TRBV6-2 or TRBV6-3 and TRBJ1-2; TRBD1 might be the D (5 bases). Germline assignment: CDR1 MNHEY and CDR2 SVGEGT. Trimming took off 8 bases at V and 2 bases at J, with 18 bases between the two ends. The CDR3 contains 15 residues. The CDR3 DNA follows: TGTGCCAGCTTCGCCGGGAAGGGGCGCAACTATGGCTACACCTTC. Protein sequence: CASFAGKGRNYGYTF.

V usage is TRBV20-1 and J usage is TRBJ2-1, with 7 bases that match TRBD2. The CDR3 spans 16 residues. From germline, CDR1 is DFQATT and CDR2 SNEGSKA (reference sequence). J lost 0 bases, V lost 6 bases, and 11 bases had no gene match. CDR3 nucleotides: TGCAGTGCCCAGCCTTTCCGGGACTACTCCTACAATGAGCAGTTCTTC. This translates into CSAQPFRDYSYNEQFF.

The rearrangement uses TRBV27 and TRBJ2-2, with 7 bases that match TRBD2. With V trimmed by 6 bases and J by 9 bases, 10 bases remained unmatched. CDR3 length: 14 amino acids. From germline, CDR1 is MNHEY and CDR2 SMNVEV (reference sequence). The CDR3 here is CASRLPGGTRELFF. The CDR3 DNA reads TGTGCCAGCAGACTCCCCGGGGGGACGAGGGAGCTGTTTTTT.

This chain uses TRBV28 with TRBJ2-1, with 10 nucleotides matching TRBD2. The germline V gene encodes CDR1 MDHEN and CDR2 SYDVKM. V was pared by 9 bases and J by 6 bases, with 8 bases of the junction left unmatched. There are 14 residues in the CDR3. As DNA, the CDR3 is TGTGCCAGTGAAGCGGGAGGGGCTTCCAATGAGCAGTTCTTC. Translated: CASEAGGASNEQFF.

The V gene is TRBV12-5, the J gene TRBJ2-1; TRBD2 agrees at 13 bases. Per the germline V gene, CDR1 is LGHNT and CDR2 is FRNRAP. The V and J ends lost 0 bases and 4 bases, in that order; junction bases with no gene match: 6. The length of the CDR3 is 18 residues. In nucleotides, the CDR3 is TGTGCTAGTGGTTTGGTCCCCGGGACTAGCGGGAAGTACAATGAGCAGTTCTTC. Translated, it gives CASGLVPGTSGKYNEQFF.

This chain links TRBV3-1 with TRBJ1-4; the match to TRBD1 covers 9 bases. The CDR3 runs 16 residues. Trimming cost V 3 bases and J 6 bases; bases outside gene matches: 8. Germline CDR1 reads LGHDT; CDR2 reads YNNKEL (reference sequence). The DNA for the CDR3 is TGTGCCAGCAGCCATAATAGGGGACAGGGAGATGAAAAACTGTTTTTT. This codes for CASSHNRGQGDEKLFF.

V gene TRBV3-1 combines with J gene TRBJ2-1; D not certain. The CDR3 extends over 17 amino acids. CDR1 and CDR2 from the germline V gene are LGHDT and YNNKEL (reference sequence). The V end lost 1 base, the J end lost 0 bases, and 13 bases lay between the germline ends. In nucleotides, the CDR3 is TGTGCCAGCAGCCAAGTCTTCTTACCCGACTCCTACAATGAGCAGTTCTTC. Translated: CASSQVFLPDSYNEQFF.

The chain employs TRBV20-1 and TRBJ2-7; 7 positions agree with TRBD2. The J segment lost 3 bases and the V segment lost 1 base, leaving 9 bases of the junction unmatched. CDR1 DFQATT and CDR2 SNEGSKA come from the germline V gene (reference sequence). This CDR3 is 15 amino acids long. The CDR3 nucleotides read TGCAGTGCTAGAGCTTTAGCGGGCCCCCTCTACGAGCAGTACTTC. Its protein product is CSARALAGPLYEQYF.

The chain uses TRBV6-5 and TRBJ1-6; TRBD1 matches at 7 bases. The V and J ends lost 2 bases and 13 bases, in that order; junction bases with no gene match: 8. The CDR3 loop spans 14 amino acids. From germline, CDR1 is MNHEY and CDR2 SVGAGI. CDR3 residues: CASSYRGRIDPLHF. In DNA form, the CDR3 reads TGTGCCAGCAGTTACAGGGGGCGAATTGACCCCCTCCACTTT.

The chain carries TRBV11-2 and TRBJ2-3; D gene unclear. This CDR3 has 14 residues. Trimming cost V 4 bases and J 4 bases, with 12 bases left between them. Germline V gene data show CDR1 as SGHAT and CDR2 as FQNNGV. The CDR3, as DNA: TGTGCCAGCAGCTATTCCCCGGACCCAGATACGCAGTATTTT. It codes for CASSYSPDPDTQYF.

The J gene is TRBJ1-5, the V gene TRBV20-1, with D unresolved. In germline, CDR1 is DFQATT, CDR2 SNEGSKA (reference sequence). This CDR3 contains 12 residues. V dropped 0 bases and J dropped 5 bases, with 5 bases sitting between them. CDR3 residues: CSARDDHQPQHF. The DNA for the CDR3 is TGCAGTGCTAGAGATGATCATCAGCCCCAGCATTTT.

The chain uses TRBV9 and TRBJ2-3; D call uncertain. Trimming pared 2 bases from V and 3 bases from J, leaving 10 bases between. Germline CDR1 SGDLS, CDR2 YYNGEE. This CDR3 comprises 14 residues. The CDR3 DNA reads as TGTGCCAGCAGCGTTACAGACTTTACAGATACGCAGTATTTT. It encodes CASSVTDFTDTQYF.

The V gene is TRBV12-3 or TRBV12-4, the J gene TRBJ2-7; D not certain. The CDR3 is 11 residues long. V shed 6 bases and J shed 4 bases, with 7 bases lying between them. The CDR3: CASSTTYEQYF. CDR3 sequence (DNA): TGTGCCAGCAGCACAACGTACGAGCAGTACTTC.

This clonotype was seen only a few times. The V gene is TRBV19, the J gene TRBJ2-6; D is possibly TRBD1 or TRBD2 (5 bases each). V dropped 4 bases and J dropped 2 bases, with 6 bases sitting between them. The CDR3 length is 14 residues. CDR1 LNHDA and CDR2 SQIVND come from the germline V gene (reference sequence). For the CDR3, the DNA is TGTGCCAGTAGTAGAGGGGCTGGGGCCAACGTCCTGACTTTC. Protein product: CASSRGAGANVLTF.

The chain uses TRBV7-2 and TRBJ2-7; no clear D gene. Germline CDR1 and CDR2: SGHTA and FQGNSA. Between the trimmed V and J ends, which lost 0 bases and 2 bases, there was a span of 8 bases. The CDR3 runs 14 residues. The CDR3 coding sequence is TGTGCCAGCAGCTTAGCGCACGGAGCCTACGAGCAGTACTTC. Encoded protein: CASSLAHGAYEQYF. Using reference TRBV7-2 and TRBJ2-7 for the parts outside the CDR3, the full variable domain is GAGVSQSPSNKVTEKGKDVELRCDPISGHTALYWYRQSLGQGLEFLIYFQGNSAPDKSGLPSDRFSAERTGGSVSTLTIQRTQQEDSAVYLCASSLAHGAYEQYFGPGTRLTVT.

The chain couples TRBV7-9 to TRBJ1-1; no reliable D call. The V end was cut by 5 bases, the J end by 1 base, with 8 bases between. Germline CDR1 SEHNR, CDR2 FQNEAQ (reference sequence). The CDR3 covers 13 residues. This CDR3 is CASSPAQNTEAFF. The CDR3 bases are TGTGCCAGCAGCCCCGCCCAGAACACTGAAGCTTTCTTT.

The chain employs TRBV20-1 and TRBJ1-1; D gene ambiguous. The CDR3 extends over 11 amino acids. V was cut by 4 bases and J by 1 base, with 4 bases left in between. Per the germline V gene, CDR1 is DFQATT and CDR2 is SNEGSKA (reference sequence). The CDR3 nucleotides read TGCAGTGCTATCGGGAACACTGAAGCTTTCTTT. Amino acid sequence: CSAIGNTEAFF.

The chain carries TRBV20-1 and TRBJ2-3; no reliable D call. CDR1 is DFQATT, CDR2 SNEGSKA, per germline (reference sequence). V was pared by 1 base and J by 2 bases, with 13 bases between. The CDR3 covers 15 residues. The CDR3 coding sequence is TGCAGTGCTAGAGCCCCTGACGGTATCACAGATACGCAGTATTTT. Protein sequence: CSARAPDGITDTQYF.

The rearrangement joins TRBV6-5 to TRBJ2-5, with D possibly matching TRBD1 (6 bases). The CDR3 consists of 13 residues. Trimming stripped 6 bases from V and 5 bases from J, with 13 bases between. CDR1 and CDR2 (germline): MNHEY, SVGAGI. The CDR3 spells CASSWTVRETQYF. CDR3 in DNA: TGTGCCAGCAGCTGGACAGTACGGGAGACCCAGTACTTC.

The chain combines TRBV20-1 with TRBJ1-5; D may be TRBD1 (6 bases). V was cut by 3 bases and J by 6 bases, with 12 bases left in between. CDR3 length: 13 amino acids. Germline V lookup: CDR1 DFQATT, CDR2 SNEGSKA (reference sequence). CDR3: CSASWGQGQPQHF. The CDR3 nucleotides read TGCAGTGCTAGTTGGGGGCAGGGTCAGCCCCAGCATTTT.

The rearrangement uses TRBV6-5 and TRBJ2-5; D ambiguous. The CDR3 is 13 amino acids. Germline V lookup: CDR1 MNHEY, CDR2 SVGAGI. The germline V and J ends were trimmed by 0 bases and 7 bases, with 9 bases remaining between them. The CDR3 bases are TGTGCCAGCAGTTACTCTAATTCGGGGACCCAGTACTTC. Its protein is CASSYSNSGTQYF.

The CDR3: CASSPIHSVQYF. In DNA, the CDR3 is TGTGCCAGCAGCCCAATCCACAGCGTGCAGTACTTC. The V gene is TRBV7-9, the J gene TRBJ2-7; D gene uncertain. Germline V gives CDR1 SEHNR, CDR2 FQNEAQ (reference sequence). The CDR3 runs to 12 residues. The V end lost 5 bases, the J end lost 9 bases, and 14 bases lay between the germline ends.

This sequence joins TRBV18 and TRBJ2-1; 9 bases match TRBD2. The germline V gene has CDR1 KGHSH and CDR2 LQKENI. J gave up 6 bases and V 6 bases, and 6 bases lay outside the gene matches. The length of the CDR3 is 14 residues. The CDR3 is CASSIAGAPNEQFF. Written as DNA, the CDR3 is TGTGCCAGCTCGATAGCGGGAGCCCCCAATGAGCAGTTCTTC.